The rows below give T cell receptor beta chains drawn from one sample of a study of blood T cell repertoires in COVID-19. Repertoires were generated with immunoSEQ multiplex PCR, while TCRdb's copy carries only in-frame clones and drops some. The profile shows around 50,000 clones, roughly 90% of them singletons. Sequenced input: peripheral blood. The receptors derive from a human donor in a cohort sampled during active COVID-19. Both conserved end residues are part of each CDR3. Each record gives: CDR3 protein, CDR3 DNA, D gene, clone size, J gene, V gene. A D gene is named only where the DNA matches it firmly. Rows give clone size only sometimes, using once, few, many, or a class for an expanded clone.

CASSSSGTGGTDTQYF | TGCGCCAGCAGCTCGTCCGGGACAGGGGGCACAGATACGCAGTATTTT | TRBD1 | - | TRBJ2-3 | TRBV5-1
CASSDYATEGPNTEAFF | TGCGCCAGCAGTGATTATGCGACGGAGGGCCCAAACACTGAAGCTTTCTTT | - | - | TRBJ1-1 | TRBV10-1
CASSLSRGKEKLFF | TGTGCCAGCAGCTTAAGTAGGGGAAAGGAAAAACTGTTTTTT | - | - | TRBJ1-4 | TRBV7-6
CASSPSQSWAFF | TGTGCCAGCAGCCCGTCACAGAGTTGGGCTTTCTTT | - | - | TRBJ1-1 | TRBV3-1/TRBV3-2
CASSYSQYNEQFF | TGTGCCAGCAGTTACTCTCAGTACAATGAGCAGTTCTTC | - | - | TRBJ2-1 | TRBV6-2/TRBV6-3
CASSLIRGYEQYF | TGTGCCAGCAGTTTAATACGGGGCTACGAGCAGTACTTC | - | - | TRBJ2-7 | TRBV27
CASSARDRLFGKFYNEQFF | TGCGCCAGCAGCGCCCGGGACAGGCTGTTTGGTAAATTCTACAATGAGCAGTTCTTC | TRBD1 | - | TRBJ2-1 | TRBV5-1
CATSIPTGDARGSPLHF | TGTGCCACCAGCATCCCGACAGGGGACGCGCGGGGGTCACCCCTCCACTTT | TRBD1 | - | TRBJ1-6 | TRBV15
CASSHAGTATYEQYF | TGCGCCAGCAGCCATGCCGGGACAGCGACCTACGAGCAGTACTTC | TRBD1 | - | TRBJ2-7 | TRBV4-1
CASSSYRDTDTQYF | TGTGCCAGCAGTTCGTACAGGGACACAGATACGCAGTATTTT | - | - | TRBJ2-3 | TRBV27
CASREGSGNSPLHF | TGTGCCAGCAGGGAGGGTAGTGGGAATTCACCCCTCCACTTT | - | - | TRBJ1-6 | TRBV6-4
CAISESLGPDTQYF | TGTGCCATCAGTGAGTCGTTGGGGCCAGATACGCAGTATTTT | - | - | TRBJ2-3 | TRBV10-3
CASSLALAGLSYEQYF | TGTGCCAGCAGCTTAGCGCTAGCGGGACTATCCTACGAGCAGTACTTC | TRBD2 | - | TRBJ2-7 | TRBV7-2
CASSLGQGRDEQYF | TGCGCCAGCAGCTTGGGACAGGGTCGGGACGAGCAGTACTTC | TRBD1 | - | TRBJ2-7 | TRBV5-1
CASSPSGLATETQYF | TGTGCCAGCAGCCCCTCGGGACTAGCGACGGAGACCCAGTACTTC | TRBD2 | - | TRBJ2-5 | TRBV7-3
CASSQDLGLAGGSSTDTQYF | TGTGCCAGCAGCCAAGACCTGGGACTAGCGGGGGGCAGTAGCACAGATACGCAGTATTTT | TRBD2 | - | TRBJ2-3 | TRBV3-1/TRBV3-2
CASSLAEQLLETQYF | TGTGCCAGCAGCTTAGCGGAACAGCTTTTAGAGACCCAGTACTTC | - | - | TRBJ2-5 | TRBV7-8
CASSLDRGQTYEQYF | TGTGCCAGCAGCTTGGACAGGGGGCAAACCTACGAGCAGTACTTC | TRBD1 | - | TRBJ2-7 | TRBV5-4
CASSQDTGTAYEQYF | TGCGCCAGCAGCCAAGATACCGGGACAGCCTACGAGCAGTACTTC | TRBD1 | - | TRBJ2-7 | TRBV4-3
CASSLVETYEQYF | TGTGCCAGCAGCTTAGTTGAGACCTACGAGCAGTACTTC | - | - | TRBJ2-7 | TRBV7-8
CASSPVSGVTYEQYF | TGTGCCAGCTCACCGGTTTCAGGGGTCACCTACGAGCAGTACTTC | - | - | TRBJ2-7 | TRBV18
CASSDSGQPNQPQHF | TGTGCCAGCAGTGATAGTGGACAGCCCAATCAGCCCCAGCATTTT | - | - | TRBJ1-5 | TRBV6-1
CASSPRRTSGSSYNEQFF | TGCGCCAGCAGCCCTAGACGGACTAGCGGAAGCTCCTACAATGAGCAGTTCTTC | TRBD2 | - | TRBJ2-1 | TRBV4-1
CASSRRSGGETQYF | TGTGCCAGCAGTCGTCGCTCTGGGGGGGAGACCCAGTACTTC | - | - | TRBJ2-5 | TRBV27
CASSQARGGSPLHF | TGTGCCAGCAGCCAGGCTCGAGGGGGTTCACCCCTCCACTTT | - | once | TRBJ1-6 | TRBV7-8
CASSPTFQASLINYGYTF | TGTGCCAGCAGCCCTACGTTTCAGGCCTCACTCATAAACTATGGCTACACCTTC | - | - | TRBJ1-2 | TRBV9
CASSEGLNTGELFF | TGCGCCAGCAGTGAGGGCCTGAACACCGGGGAGCTGTTTTTT | - | - | TRBJ2-2 | TRBV10-1
CASSLSGGVPNTGELFF | TGTGCCAGCTCCTTGAGCGGGGGGGTTCCGAACACCGGGGAGCTGTTTTTT | TRBD2 | - | TRBJ2-2 | TRBV11-2
CASSDEGGGTSTDTQYF | TGTGCCAGCAGTGATGAGGGCGGGGGGACTAGCACAGATACGCAGTATTTT | TRBD2 | - | TRBJ2-3 | TRBV2
CAWKGRRATGELFF | TGTGCCTGGAAGGGGCGCAGGGCTACCGGGGAGCTGTTTTTT | - | - | TRBJ2-2 | TRBV30
CASSSVAGDYNEQFF | TGTGCCAGCAGCTCGGTAGCGGGGGATTACAATGAGCAGTTCTTC | TRBD2 | - | TRBJ2-1 | TRBV7-3
CAWRVSGQVTTEAFF | TGTGCCTGGAGAGTGAGTGGACAGGTGACAACTGAAGCTTTCTTT | TRBD1 | - | TRBJ1-1 | TRBV30
CASSFVGGETTDTQYF | TGTGCCAGCAGTTTTGTGGGGGGTGAGACCACAGATACGCAGTATTTT | - | - | TRBJ2-3 | TRBV28
CASSTDRGGEKLFF | TGTGCCAGTAGTACCGACAGGGGTGGTGAAAAACTGTTTTTT | TRBD1 | - | TRBJ1-4 | TRBV19
CASSLNRGITGELFF | TGTGCCAGTAGCCTTAACAGGGGGATTACCGGGGAGCTGTTTTTT | TRBD1 | - | TRBJ2-2 | TRBV19
CASREAGTGSLYEQYF | TGTGCCAGCAGAGAAGCCGGGACAGGGAGTCTCTACGAGCAGTACTTC | TRBD1 | - | TRBJ2-7 | TRBV28
CASSFPGGELFF | TGTGCCAGCAGCTTCCCAGGGGGGGAGCTGTTTTTT | - | - | TRBJ2-2 | TRBV7-9
CASSQGSVMQFF | TGTGCCAGCAGCCAGGGGTCAGTGATGCAGTTCTTC | - | - | TRBJ2-1 | TRBV6-2/TRBV6-3
CASSFAGRQYEQYF | TGTGCCAGCAGCTTTGCCGGGAGGCAGTACGAGCAGTACTTC | TRBD2 | - | TRBJ2-7 | TRBV7-2
CASSSYGQGTYEQYF | TGCGCCAGCAGCTCATACGGACAGGGTACCTACGAGCAGTACTTC | TRBD1 | - | TRBJ2-7 | TRBV5-1
CASNINRGRTQYF | TGTGCCAGCAATATCAACAGGGGGAGGACCCAGTACTTC | TRBD1 | once | TRBJ2-5 | TRBV5-8
CSASLLTPSADTQYF | TGCAGTGCTAGTCTTCTCACCCCTTCGGCAGATACGCAGTATTTT | - | - | TRBJ2-3 | TRBV20-1